This T cell receptor (beta chain) was identified during a study of beta chain features in type 1 diabetes. V was shortened by 8 bases and J by 5 bases, with 18 bases between the two germline ends. From germline, CDR1 is MNHNS and CDR2 SASEGT. The CDR3 totals 14 residues. Findings and caveats of the study: Among all four CD4+ subsets, Type 1 diabetes patients had TCRB CDR3s that were moderately but significantly shorter.

The whole isolated RNA underwent reverse transcription, so sequencing captured expressed TCRB transcripts. Assay: immunoSEQ multiplex PCR; the TCRdb copy retains only in-frame clones and omits some. The data contain some 360,000 clones, 9.5% to 10% of them seen just once; the ten biggest clones take up approximately 0.6%. This clone has a handful of counts. Its antigen remains unidentified. The V and J genes are TRBV6-1 and TRBJ2-5; D is possibly TRBD2 (6 bases). The sample consisted of central memory CD4+ T cells from blood. This TCR was sampled from a man younger than 45 with type 1 diabetes. The chain's CDR3 is CASGGTSAQETQYF. The DNA of the CDR3 is TGTGCCAGCGGGGGGACGTCCGCTCAGGAGACCCAGTACTTC.